This T cell receptor beta chain stems from a study of blood T cell repertoires in COVID-19. Overall study context: Sample material is recorded as cDNA or gDNA derived from T cells, B-cell-depleted T cells, or PBMCs.

The CDR3 is 15 residues long. With 3 bases clipped from V and 4 bases from J, the junction kept 2 bases outside the gene matches. CDR1 SGHNT and CDR2 YYREEE come from the germline V gene (reference sequence). Everyone who took part was roughly 18 to 89 years old, and they came from about two dozen US areas. Per the authors' pipeline: How many nucleated cells were present was estimated from reference gene primer amplification. Clones were sequenced by immunoSEQ multiplex PCR, and TCRdb holds only the in-frame ones, with some missing. V, J and clone size reflect that table, while D and trimming were determined from the DNA. The data show 200,000 to 250,000 clones, approximately 86% seen once.

The chain carries TRBV5-4 and TRBJ2-7; TRBD2 agrees at 15 bases. The sequence was collected from a woman aged 45-65 years with acute COVID-19. The sequenced material came from PBMCs or T cells enriched from blood (not recorded which). CDR3 in amino acids: CASSSGTSGGYEQYF. The CDR3 DNA reads TGTGCCAGCAGCTCCGGGACTAGCGGGGGGTACGAGCAGTACTTC.